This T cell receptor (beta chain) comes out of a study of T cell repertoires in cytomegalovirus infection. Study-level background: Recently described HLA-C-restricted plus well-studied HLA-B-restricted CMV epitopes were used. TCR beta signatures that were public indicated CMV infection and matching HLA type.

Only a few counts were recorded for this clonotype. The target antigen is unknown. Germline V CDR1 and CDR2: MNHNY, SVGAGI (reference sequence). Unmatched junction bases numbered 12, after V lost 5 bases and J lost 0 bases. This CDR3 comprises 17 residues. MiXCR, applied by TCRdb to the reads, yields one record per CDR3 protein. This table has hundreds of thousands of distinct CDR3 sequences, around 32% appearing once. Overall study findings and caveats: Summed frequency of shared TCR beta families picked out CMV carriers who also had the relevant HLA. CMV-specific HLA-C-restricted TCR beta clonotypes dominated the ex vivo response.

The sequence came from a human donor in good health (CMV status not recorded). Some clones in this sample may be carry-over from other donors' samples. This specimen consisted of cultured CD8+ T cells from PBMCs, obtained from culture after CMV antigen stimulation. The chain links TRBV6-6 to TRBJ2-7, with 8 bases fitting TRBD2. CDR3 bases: TGTGCCAGCAGTCCGAGCGGGAGAAGCTGGAGCTCCTACGAGCAGTACTTC. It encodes CASSPSGRSWSSYEQYF.